The entry below gives a single T cell receptor (beta chain) sequence along with its context. With 60 Vbeta and 13 Jbeta primers, the PCR was carried out. Data came from immunoSEQ multiplex PCR; TCRdb stores just in-frame clones and leaves some out. In total, the table holds 45,000 or so clones. This specimen comes from a study of cytomegalovirus exposure and HLA in healthy donors. The CDR3 has 15 residues. The V gene's germline CDR1 is SGHRS and CDR2 YFSETQ. Trimming cost V 4 bases and J 3 bases, with 17 bases left between them. This chain joins TRBV5-1 and TRBJ2-7, with D possibly TRBD2 on 6 matching bases. Sequences were obtained from PBMCs. The receptor's source is a male donor in good health and CMV-seronegative. The CDR3 nucleotides read TGCGCCAGCAGCCTGGACGGGACTTCCGGCTACGAGCAGTACTTC. Translated, it gives CASSLDGTSGYEQYF.